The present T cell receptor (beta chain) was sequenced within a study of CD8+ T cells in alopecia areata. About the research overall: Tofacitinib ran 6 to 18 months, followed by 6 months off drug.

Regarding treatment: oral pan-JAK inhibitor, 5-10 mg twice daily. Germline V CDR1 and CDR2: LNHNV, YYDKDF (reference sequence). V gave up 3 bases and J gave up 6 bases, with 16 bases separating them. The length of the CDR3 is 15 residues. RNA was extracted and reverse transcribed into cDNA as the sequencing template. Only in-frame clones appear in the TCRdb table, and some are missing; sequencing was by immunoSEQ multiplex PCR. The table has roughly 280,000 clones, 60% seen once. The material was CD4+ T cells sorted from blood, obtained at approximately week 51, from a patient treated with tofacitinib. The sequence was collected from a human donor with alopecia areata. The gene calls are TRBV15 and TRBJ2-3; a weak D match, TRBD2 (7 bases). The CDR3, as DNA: TGTGCCACCAGCAGCCCGAGGGGGGGATCGGATACGCAGTATTTT. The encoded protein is CATSSPRGGSDTQYF.